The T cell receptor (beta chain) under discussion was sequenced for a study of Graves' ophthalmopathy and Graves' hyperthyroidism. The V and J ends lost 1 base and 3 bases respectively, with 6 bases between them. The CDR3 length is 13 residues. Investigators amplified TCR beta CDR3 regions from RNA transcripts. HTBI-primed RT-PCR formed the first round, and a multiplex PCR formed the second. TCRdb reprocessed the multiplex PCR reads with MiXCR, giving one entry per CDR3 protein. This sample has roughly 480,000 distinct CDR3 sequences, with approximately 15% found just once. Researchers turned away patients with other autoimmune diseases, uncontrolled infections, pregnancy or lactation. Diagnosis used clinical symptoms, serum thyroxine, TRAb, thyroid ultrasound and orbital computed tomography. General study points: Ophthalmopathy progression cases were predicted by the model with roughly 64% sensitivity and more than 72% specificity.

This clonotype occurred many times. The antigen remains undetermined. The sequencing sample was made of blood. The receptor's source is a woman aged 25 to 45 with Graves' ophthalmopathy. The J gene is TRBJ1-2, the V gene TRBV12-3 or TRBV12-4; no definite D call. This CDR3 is CASSLEVDYGYTF. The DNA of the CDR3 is TGTGCCAGCAGTTTAGAGGTAGACTATGGCTACACCTTC.